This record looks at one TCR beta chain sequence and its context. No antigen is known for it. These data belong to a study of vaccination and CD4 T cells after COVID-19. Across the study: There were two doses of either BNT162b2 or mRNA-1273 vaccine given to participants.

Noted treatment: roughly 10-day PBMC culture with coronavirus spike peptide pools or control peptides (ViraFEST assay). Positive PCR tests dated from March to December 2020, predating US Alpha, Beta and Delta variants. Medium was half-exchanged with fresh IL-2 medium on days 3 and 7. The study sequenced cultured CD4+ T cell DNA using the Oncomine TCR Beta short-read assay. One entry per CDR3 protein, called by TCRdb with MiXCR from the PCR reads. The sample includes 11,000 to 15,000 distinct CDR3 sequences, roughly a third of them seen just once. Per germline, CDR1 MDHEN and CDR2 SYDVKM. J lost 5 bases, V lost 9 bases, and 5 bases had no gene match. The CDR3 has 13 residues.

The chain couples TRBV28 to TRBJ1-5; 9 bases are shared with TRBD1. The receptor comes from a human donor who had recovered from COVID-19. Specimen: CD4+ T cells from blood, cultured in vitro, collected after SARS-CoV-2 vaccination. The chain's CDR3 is CASKGQGYQPQHF. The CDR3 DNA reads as TGTGCCAGTAAGGGACAGGGTTATCAGCCCCAGCATTTT.